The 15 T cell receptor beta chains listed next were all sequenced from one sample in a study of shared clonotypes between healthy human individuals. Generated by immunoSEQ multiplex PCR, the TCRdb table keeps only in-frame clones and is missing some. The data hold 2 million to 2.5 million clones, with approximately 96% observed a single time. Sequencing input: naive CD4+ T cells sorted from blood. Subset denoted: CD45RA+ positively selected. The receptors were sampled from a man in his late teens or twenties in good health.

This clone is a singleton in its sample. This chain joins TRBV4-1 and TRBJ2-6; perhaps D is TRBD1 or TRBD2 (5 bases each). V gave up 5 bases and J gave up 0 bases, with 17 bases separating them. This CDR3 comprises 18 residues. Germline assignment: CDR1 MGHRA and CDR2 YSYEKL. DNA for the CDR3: TGCGCCAGCAGCTTAGGACAAGTCGGGACCTCTGGGGCCAACGTCCTGACTTTC. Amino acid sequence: CASSLGQVGTSGANVLTF.

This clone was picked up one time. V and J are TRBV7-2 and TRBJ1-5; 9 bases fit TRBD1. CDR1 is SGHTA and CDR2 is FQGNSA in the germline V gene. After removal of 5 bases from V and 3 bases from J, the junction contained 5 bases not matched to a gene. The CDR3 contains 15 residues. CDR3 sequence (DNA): TGTGCCAGCAGCGCCCGGACAGGGGTCAATCAGCCCCAGCATTTT. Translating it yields CASSARTGVNQPQHF. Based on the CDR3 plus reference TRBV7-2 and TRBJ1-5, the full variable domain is GAGVSQSPSNKVTEKGKDVELRCDPISGHTALYWYRQSLGQGLEFLIYFQGNSAPDKSGLPSDRFSAERTGGSVSTLTIQRTQQEDSAVYLCASSARTGVNQPQHFGDGTRLSIL.

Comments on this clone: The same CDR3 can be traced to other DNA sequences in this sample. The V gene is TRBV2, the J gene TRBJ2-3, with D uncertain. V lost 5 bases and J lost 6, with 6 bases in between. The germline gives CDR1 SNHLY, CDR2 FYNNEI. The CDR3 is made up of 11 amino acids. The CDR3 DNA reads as TGTGCCAGCAGTCTAGGGGATACGCAGTATTTT. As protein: CASSLGDTQYF.

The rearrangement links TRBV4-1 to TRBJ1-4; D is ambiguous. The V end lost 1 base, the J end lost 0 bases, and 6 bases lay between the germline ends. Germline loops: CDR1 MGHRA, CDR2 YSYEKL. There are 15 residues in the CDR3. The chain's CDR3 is CASSQGYATNEKLFF. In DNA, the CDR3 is TGCGCCAGCAGCCAAGGGTATGCAACTAATGAAAAACTGTTTTTT.

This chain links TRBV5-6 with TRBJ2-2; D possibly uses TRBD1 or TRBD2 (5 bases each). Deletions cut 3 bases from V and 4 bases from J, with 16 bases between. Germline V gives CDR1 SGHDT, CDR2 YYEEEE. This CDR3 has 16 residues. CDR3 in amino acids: CASSSIRAGSTGELFF. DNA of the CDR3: TGTGCCAGCAGCTCTATTCGGGCAGGGAGCACCGGGGAGCTGTTTTTT.

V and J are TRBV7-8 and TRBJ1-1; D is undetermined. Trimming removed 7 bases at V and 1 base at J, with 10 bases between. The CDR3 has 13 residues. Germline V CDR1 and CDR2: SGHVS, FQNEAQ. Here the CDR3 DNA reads TGTGCCAGCACAACAGTGGGGAACACTGAAGCTTTCTTT. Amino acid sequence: CASTTVGNTEAFF.

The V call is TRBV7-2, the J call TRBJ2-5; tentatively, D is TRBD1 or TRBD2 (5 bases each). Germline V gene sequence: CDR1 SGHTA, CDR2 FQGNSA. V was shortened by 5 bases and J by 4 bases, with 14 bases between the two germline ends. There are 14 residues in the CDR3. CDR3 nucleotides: TGTGCCAGCAGCCTAGACGGGACCCGAGAGACCCAGTACTTC. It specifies CASSLDGTRETQYF. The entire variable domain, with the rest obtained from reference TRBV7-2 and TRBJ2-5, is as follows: GAGVSQSPSNKVTEKGKDVELRCDPISGHTALYWYRQSLGQGLEFLIYFQGNSAPDKSGLPSDRFSAERTGGSVSTLTIQRTQQEDSAVYLCASSLDGTRETQYFGPGTRLLVL.

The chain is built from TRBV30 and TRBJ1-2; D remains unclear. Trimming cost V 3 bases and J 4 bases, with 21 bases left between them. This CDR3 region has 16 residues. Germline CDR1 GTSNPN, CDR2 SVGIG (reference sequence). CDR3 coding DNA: TGTGCCTGGAGCCCCCTGGTTTGGCAGCCCGGCTATGGCTACACCTTC. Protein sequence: CAWSPLVWQPGYGYTF.

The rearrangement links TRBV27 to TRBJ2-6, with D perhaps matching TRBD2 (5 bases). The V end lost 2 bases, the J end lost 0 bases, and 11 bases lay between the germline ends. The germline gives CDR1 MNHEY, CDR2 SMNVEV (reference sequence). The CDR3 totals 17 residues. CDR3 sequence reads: CASSLDGLSSGANVLTF. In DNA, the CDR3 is TGTGCCAGCAGTTTAGACGGACTGAGCTCTGGGGCCAACGTCCTGACTTTC. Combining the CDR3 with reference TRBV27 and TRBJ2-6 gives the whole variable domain EAQVTQNPRYLITVTGKKLTVTCSQNMNHEYMSWYRQDPGLGLRQIYYSMNVEVTDKGDVPEGYKVSRKEKRNFPLILESPSPNQTSLYFCASSLDGLSSGANVLTFGAGSRLTVL.

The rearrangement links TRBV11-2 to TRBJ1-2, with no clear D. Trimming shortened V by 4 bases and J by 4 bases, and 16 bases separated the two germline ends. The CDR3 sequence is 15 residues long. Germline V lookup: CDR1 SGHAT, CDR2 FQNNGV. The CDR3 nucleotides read TGTGCCAGCAGCTCGGCCCGTGTAGACATCTATGGCTACACCTTC. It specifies CASSSARVDIYGYTF.

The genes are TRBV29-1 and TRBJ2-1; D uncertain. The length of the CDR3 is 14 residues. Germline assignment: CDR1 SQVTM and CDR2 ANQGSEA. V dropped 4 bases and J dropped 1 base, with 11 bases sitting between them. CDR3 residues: CSVGRLGSYNEQFF. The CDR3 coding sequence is TGCAGCGTTGGACGACTGGGGTCCTACAATGAGCAGTTCTTC.

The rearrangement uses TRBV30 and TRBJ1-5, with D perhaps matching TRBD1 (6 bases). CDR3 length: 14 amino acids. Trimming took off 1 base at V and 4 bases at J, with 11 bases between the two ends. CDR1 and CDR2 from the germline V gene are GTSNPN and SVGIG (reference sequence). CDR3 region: CAWSGSGVNQPQHF. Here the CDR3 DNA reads TGTGCCTGGAGTGGGTCAGGGGTAAATCAGCCCCAGCATTTT.

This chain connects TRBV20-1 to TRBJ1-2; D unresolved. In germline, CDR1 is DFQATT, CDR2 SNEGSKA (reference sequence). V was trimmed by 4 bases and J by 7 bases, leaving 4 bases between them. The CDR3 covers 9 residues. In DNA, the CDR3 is TGCAGTGCTATGGTTGGCTACACCTTC. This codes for CSAMVGYTF.

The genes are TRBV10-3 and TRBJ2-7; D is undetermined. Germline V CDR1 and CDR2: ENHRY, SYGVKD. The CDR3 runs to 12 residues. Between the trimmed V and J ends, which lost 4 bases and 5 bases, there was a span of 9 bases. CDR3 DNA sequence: TGTGCCATCAGTGCCCCTCCGAACGAGCAGTACTTC. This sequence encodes CAISAPPNEQYF.

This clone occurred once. The chain's CDR3 is CASSQVTKGTGELFF. CDR3 DNA: TGCGCCAGCAGCCAAGTTACAAAGGGAACCGGGGAGCTGTTTTTT. The chain is built from TRBV4-3 and TRBJ2-2; D remains unclear. The CDR3 sequence is 15 residues long. Germline V CDR1 and CDR2: LGHNA, YSLEER. Trimming pared 1 base from V and 5 bases from J, leaving 11 bases between.